This T cell receptor (beta chain) originates from a study of OX40 agonist ivuxolimab in advanced cancers. General notes on the study: Ivuxolimab was a fully human IgG2 agonistic monoclonal antibody targeting the costimulatory receptor OX40 (CD134). Three dose-escalation patients achieved partial responses, one with hepatocellular carcinoma and two with cutaneous melanoma. Intravenous ivuxolimab was administered to patients every 2 weeks at six dose levels: 0.01, 0.1, 0.3, 1.5, 3 and 10 mg/kg. The dose-escalation cohort was about 83% male with a mean age of approximately 60 years, ranging from roughly 20 to 85. Peripheral TCRbeta sequencing was intended to test whether TCR sequence diversity was altered and clonal T-cell expansion was caused by ivuxolimab. Prior anti-PD-1, anti-PD-L1 or anti-CTLA-4 therapy was permitted, and about 40% of dose-escalation patients had received checkpoint inhibitors. Of the roughly 53 patients in dose escalation, about 20 had hepatocellular carcinoma, some 15 had melanoma, 9 had renal cell carcinoma and 9 had head and neck cancer. The paper describes the monotherapy dose-escalation part (N of about 47 patients) of the phase I trial of ivuxolimab.

Study-wide findings and limitations: Low levels of normalized T-cell clonal expansion were also seen in some patients who did not respond. After ivuxolimab, expanded clones were on average more numerous among CD8+ T cells than among CD4+ T cells. The antigen specificity of the clonally expanded peripheral T cells was not determined. In the 0.1-3.0 mg/kg groups, partial responders were among the patients with the lowest normalized peripheral clonal expansion, particularly in CD8+ T cells. At doses of 0.1 to 3.0 mg/kg, clonal expansion of both CD4+ and CD8+ T cells in blood was seen between baseline and week 6.

The trial excluded patients who had a history of autoimmune disease or were on systemic immunosuppression. Peripheral blood for TCR sequencing was collected from all dose cohorts at baseline, on cycle 4 day 1, and on cycle 7 day 1. The samples were taken from a phase I, first-in-human, multicenter, open-label dose-escalation trial of ivuxolimab. The trial enrolled adults with locally advanced or metastatic head and neck squamous cell, hepatocellular, melanoma or renal cell carcinoma. CD4+ and CD8+ T cells were sorted separately from peripheral blood before TCR sequencing. As encoded in the germline V gene (reference sequence), CDR1 is SEHNR while CDR2 is FQNEAQ. Here V drops 5 bases and J drops 6 bases, and the junction holds 4 bases not matched to any gene. The CDR3 covers 14 residues, taking in both the cysteine and the phenylalanine. The sequence is cut down to CDR3 DNA, 42 bases in frame from base 1.

Genomic DNA was extracted from sorted cells for sequencing of the TCRbeta CDR3 region. TCRbeta CDR3 regions were sequenced using the immunoSEQ Assay. TCRdb retrieved this table from immuneACCESS and kept in-frame rearrangements only. Not all clones are present; in checked studies, unresolved V genes account for under half, and no reason is known for the remainder. Present in this sample are roughly 91,000 clones, about 90% of which were seen just once. 0.79% of the sample is in the top ten clones. Comment on this clone: What this receptor recognizes is not known. No per-base quality is available; no much larger clone lies one base away.

The source material was CD4+ or CD8+ T cells sorted from blood, sampled in a trial of the OX40 agonist ivuxolimab. This TCR was sampled from an adult with an advanced solid tumor such as melanoma, head and neck, liver or kidney cancer. The sequence is built from TRBV7-9 and TRBJ1-6; 7 of the junction bases match TRBD1. This receptor has the CDR3 CASSRGQSNSPLHF. In nucleotides, the sequence is TGTGCCAGCAGCCGGGGACAGTCTAATTCACCCCTCCACTTT. The variable domain in full, with residues beyond the CDR3 obtained from the reference TRBV7-9 and TRBJ1-6 genes, is DTGVSQNPRHKITKRGQNVTFRCDPISEHNRLYWYRQTLGQGPEFLTYFQNEAQLEKSRLLSDRFSAERPKGSFSTLEIQRTEQGDSAMYLCASSRGQSNSPLHFGNGTRLTVT.